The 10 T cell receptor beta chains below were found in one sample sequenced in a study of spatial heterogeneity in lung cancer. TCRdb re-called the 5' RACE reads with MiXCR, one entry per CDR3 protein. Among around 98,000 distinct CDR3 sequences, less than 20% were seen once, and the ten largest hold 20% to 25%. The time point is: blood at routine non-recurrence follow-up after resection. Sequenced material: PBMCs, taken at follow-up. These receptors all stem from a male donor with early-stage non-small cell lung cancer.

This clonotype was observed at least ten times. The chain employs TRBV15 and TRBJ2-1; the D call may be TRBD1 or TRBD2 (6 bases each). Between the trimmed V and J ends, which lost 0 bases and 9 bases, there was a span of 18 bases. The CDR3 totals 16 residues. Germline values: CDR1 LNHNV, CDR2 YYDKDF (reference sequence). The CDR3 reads CATSREGRGALGEQFF. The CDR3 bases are TGTGCCACCAGCAGAGAGGGTAGGGGGGCGCTCGGTGAGCAGTTCTTC.

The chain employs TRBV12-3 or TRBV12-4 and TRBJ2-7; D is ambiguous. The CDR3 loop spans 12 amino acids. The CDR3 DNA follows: TGTGCTCCATCGATACCTACCTACGAGCAGTACGTC. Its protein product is CAPSIPTYEQYV.

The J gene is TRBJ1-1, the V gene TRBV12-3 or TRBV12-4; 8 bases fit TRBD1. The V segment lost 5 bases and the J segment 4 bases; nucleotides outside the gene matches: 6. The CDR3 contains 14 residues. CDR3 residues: CASSPGTGGTEAFF. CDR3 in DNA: TGTGCCAGCAGTCCCGGGACAGGAGGCACTGAAGCTTTCTTT.

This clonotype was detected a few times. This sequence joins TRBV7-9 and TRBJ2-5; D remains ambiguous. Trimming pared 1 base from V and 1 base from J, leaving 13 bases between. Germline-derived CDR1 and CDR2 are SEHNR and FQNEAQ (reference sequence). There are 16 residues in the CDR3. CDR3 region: CASSLEGGWGQETQYF. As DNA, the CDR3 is TGTGCCAGCAGCTTAGAAGGTGGTTGGGGCCAAGAGACCCAGTACTTC.

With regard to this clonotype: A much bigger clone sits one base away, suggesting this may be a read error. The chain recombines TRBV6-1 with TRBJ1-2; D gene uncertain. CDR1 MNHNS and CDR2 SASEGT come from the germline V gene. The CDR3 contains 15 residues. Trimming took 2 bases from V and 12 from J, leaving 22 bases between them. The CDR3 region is CASSERNPMGRDHTF. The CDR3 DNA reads TGTGCCAGCAGTGAAAGGAACCCCATGGGCCGTGATCACACCTTC.

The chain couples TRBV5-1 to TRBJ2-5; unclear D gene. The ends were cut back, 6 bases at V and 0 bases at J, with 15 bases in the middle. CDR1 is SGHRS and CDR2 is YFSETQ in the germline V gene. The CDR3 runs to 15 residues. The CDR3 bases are TGCGCCAGCACCCCCCGGACGCTGTACCAAGAGACCCAGTACTTC. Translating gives CASTPRTLYQETQYF.

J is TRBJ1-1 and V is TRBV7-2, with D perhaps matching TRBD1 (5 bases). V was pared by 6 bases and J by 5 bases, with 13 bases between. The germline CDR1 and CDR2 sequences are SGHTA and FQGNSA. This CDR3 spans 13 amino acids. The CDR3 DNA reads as TGTGCCAGCAGACAGGACCCGAGGACTGAAGCTTTCTTT. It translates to CASRQDPRTEAFF.

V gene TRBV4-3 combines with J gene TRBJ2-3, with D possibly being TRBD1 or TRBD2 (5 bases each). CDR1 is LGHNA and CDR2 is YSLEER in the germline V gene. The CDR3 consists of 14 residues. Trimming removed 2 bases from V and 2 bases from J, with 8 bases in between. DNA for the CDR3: TGCGCCAGCAGCCAATCGGGACCCACAGATACGCAGTATTTT. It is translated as CASSQSGPTDTQYF.

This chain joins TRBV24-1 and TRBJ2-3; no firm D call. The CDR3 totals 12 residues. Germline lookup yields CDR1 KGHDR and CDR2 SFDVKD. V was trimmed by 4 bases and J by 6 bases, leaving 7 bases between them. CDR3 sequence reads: CATSDPRDTQYF. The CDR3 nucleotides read TGTGCCACCAGTGACCCCCGGGATACGCAGTATTTT.

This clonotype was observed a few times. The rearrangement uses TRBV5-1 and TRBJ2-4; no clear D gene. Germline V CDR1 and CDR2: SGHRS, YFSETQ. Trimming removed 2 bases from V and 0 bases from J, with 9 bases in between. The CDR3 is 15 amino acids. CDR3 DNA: TGCGCCAGCAGCTTAGACATCCTAGCCAAAAACATTCAGTACTTC. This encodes CASSLDILAKNIQYF.